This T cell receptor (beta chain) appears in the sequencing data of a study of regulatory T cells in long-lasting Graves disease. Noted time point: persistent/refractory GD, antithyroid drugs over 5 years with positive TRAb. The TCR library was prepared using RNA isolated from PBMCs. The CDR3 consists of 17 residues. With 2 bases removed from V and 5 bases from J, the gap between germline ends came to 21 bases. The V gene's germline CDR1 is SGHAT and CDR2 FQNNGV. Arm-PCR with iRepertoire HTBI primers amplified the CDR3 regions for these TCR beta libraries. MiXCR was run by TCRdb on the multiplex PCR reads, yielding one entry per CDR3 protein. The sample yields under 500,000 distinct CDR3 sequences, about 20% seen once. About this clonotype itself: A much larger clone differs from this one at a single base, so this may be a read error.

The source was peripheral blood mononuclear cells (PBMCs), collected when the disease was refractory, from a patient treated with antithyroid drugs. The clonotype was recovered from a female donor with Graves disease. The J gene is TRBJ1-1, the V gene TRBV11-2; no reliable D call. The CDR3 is CASSLLETGNIGTEAFF. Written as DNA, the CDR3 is TGTGCCAGCAGCTTATTGGAGACGGGAAACATCGGGACTGAAGCTTTCTTT.